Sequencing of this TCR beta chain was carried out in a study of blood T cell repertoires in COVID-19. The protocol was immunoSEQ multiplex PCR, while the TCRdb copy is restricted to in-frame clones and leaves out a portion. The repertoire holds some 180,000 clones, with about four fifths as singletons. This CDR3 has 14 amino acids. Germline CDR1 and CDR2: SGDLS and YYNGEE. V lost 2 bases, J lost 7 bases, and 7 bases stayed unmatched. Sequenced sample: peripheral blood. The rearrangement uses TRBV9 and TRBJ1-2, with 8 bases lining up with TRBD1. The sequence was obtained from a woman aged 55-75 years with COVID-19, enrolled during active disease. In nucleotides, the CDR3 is TGTGCCAGCAGCGTCCTTGACAGGGGCCCTGGCTACACCTTC. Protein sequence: CASSVLDRGPGYTF.